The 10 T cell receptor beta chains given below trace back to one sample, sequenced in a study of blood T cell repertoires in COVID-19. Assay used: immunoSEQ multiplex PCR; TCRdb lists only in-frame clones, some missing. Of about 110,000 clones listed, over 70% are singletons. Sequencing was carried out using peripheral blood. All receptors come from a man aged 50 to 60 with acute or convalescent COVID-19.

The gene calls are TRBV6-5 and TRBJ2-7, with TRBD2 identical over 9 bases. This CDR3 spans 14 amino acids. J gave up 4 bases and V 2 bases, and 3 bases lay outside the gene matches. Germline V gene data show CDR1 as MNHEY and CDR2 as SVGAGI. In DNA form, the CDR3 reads TGTGCCAGCAGTTACGAGCGGGGGGCTTACGAGCAGTACTTC. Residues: CASSYERGAYEQYF.

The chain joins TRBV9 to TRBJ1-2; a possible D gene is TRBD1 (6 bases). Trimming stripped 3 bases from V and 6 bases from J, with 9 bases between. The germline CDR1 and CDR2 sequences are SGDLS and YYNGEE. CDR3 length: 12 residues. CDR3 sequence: CASSEQGNGYTF. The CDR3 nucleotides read TGTGCCAGCAGCGAGCAGGGGAATGGCTACACCTTC.

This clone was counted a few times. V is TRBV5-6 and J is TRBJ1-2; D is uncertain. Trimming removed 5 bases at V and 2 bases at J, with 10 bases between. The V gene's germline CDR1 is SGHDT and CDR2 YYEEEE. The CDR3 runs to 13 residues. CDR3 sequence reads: CASSRGLNYGYTF. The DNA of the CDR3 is TGTGCCAGCAGTCGAGGACTGAACTATGGCTACACCTTC.

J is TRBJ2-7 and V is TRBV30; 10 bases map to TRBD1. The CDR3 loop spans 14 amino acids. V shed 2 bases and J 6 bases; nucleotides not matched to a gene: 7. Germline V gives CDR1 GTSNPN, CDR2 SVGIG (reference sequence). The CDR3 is CAWSIGTGALEQYF. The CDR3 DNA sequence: TGTGCCTGGAGTATCGGGACAGGGGCACTCGAGCAGTACTTC. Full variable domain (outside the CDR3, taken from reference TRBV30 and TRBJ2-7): SQTIHQWPATLVQPVGSPLSLECTVEGTSNPNLYWYRQAAGRGLQLLFYSVGIGQISSEVPQNLSASRPQDRQFILSSKKLLLSDSGFYLCAWSIGTGALEQYFGPGTRLTVT.

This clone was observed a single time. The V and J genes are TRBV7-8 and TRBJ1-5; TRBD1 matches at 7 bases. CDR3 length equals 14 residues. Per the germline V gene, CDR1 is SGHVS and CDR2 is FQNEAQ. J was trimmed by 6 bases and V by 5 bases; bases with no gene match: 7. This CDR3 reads CASSETGLGQPQHF. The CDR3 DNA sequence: TGTGCCAGCAGCGAGACAGGGTTGGGTCAGCCCCAGCATTTT.

CDR3 DNA: TGTGCCAGCAGACCCGGGACAGGGGTGAACACTGAAGCTTTCTTT. Protein product: CASRPGTGVNTEAFF. The rearrangement uses TRBV6-6 and TRBJ1-1; 10 nucleotides line up with TRBD1. The germline V gene encodes CDR1 MNHNY and CDR2 SVGAGI (reference sequence). V was clipped by 6 bases and J by 0 bases; unmatched bases: 4. This CDR3 comprises 15 residues.

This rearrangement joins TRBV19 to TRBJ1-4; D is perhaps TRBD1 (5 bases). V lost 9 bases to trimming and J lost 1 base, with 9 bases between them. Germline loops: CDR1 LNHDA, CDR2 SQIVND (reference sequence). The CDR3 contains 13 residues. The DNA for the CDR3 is TGTGCCAGACCCGGGGGAACTAATGAAAAACTGTTTTTT. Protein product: CARPGGTNEKLFF.

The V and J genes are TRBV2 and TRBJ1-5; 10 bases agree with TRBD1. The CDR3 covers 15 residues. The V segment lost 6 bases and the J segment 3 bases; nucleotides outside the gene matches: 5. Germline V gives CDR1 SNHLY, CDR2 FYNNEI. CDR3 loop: CASRMTGGPNQPQHF. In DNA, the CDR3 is TGTGCCAGCAGGATGACAGGGGGCCCCAATCAGCCCCAGCATTTT. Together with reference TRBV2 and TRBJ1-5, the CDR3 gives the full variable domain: EPEVTQTPSHQVTQMGQEVILRCVPISNHLYFYWYRQILGQKVEFLVSFYNNEISEKSEIFDDQFSVERPDGSNFTLKIRSTKLEDSAMYFCASRMTGGPNQPQHFGDGTRLSIL.

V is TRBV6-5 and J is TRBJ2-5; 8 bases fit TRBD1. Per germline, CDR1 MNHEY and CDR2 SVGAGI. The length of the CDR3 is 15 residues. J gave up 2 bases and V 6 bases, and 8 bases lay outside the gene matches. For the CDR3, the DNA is TGTGCCAGCAGGGGGGGTAGGACAGGGCAAGAGACCCAGTACTTC. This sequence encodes CASRGGRTGQETQYF.

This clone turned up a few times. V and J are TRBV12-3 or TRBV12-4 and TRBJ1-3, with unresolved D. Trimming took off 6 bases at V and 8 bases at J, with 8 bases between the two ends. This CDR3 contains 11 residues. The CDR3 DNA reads TGTGCCAGCAGCACAGCTTACACCATATATTTT. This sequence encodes CASSTAYTIYF.